Following are 6 T cell receptor beta chains from one sample sequenced in a study of shared clonotypes between healthy human individuals (dated by TCRdb to between 2020 and 2021). The library was built by means of the immunoSEQ multiplex PCR assay. Drawn from immuneACCESS, this table holds only the in-frame rearrangements with V and J called that TCRdb kept. Clones are partly lost; checked studies trace under half to an unresolved V gene and leave the rest unexplained. For this sample the table gives about 1 million clones, of which under 80% were detected only once. The ten largest clones add up to approximately 1.5% of the sample. What was sequenced was memory CD4+ T cells sorted from blood. What the cell subset or site label conveys for this sample: CD45RA-negative fraction. The receptors come from a man between 18 and 29 years old in good health.

This clone has just one count. V usage is TRBV7-2 and J usage is TRBJ2-7; TRBD1 matches 9 bases. The CDR3 loop spans 15 amino acids. V shed 1 base and J 2 bases; nucleotides not matched to a gene: 3. Germline CDR1 and CDR2: SGHTA and FQGNSA. CDR3 in DNA: TGTGCCAGCAGCTTAGGCGGACAGGGGACCTACGAGCAGTACTTC. It yields the protein CASSLGGQGTYEQYF.

This chain links TRBV10-2 with TRBJ1-3, with TRBD1 identical over 8 bases. The CDR3 contains 17 residues. Germline trimming cut 6 bases from V and 0 bases from J; bases unmatched to any gene: 10. In germline, CDR1 is WSHSY, CDR2 SAAADI. This CDR3 is CASREGTGVTSGNTIYF. CDR3 coding DNA: TGCGCCAGCAGGGAGGGGACAGGCGTTACCTCTGGAAACACCATATATTTT.

The CDR3 DNA reads as TGTGCCAGCAGTTCGGGACAGGGGGCGTTTCATGGCTACACCTTC. It translates to CASSSGQGAFHGYTF. The chain uses TRBV28 and TRBJ1-2, with 12 bases aligning to TRBD1. Germline CDR1 is MDHEN and CDR2 is SYDVKM. The V segment lost 4 bases and the J segment 6 bases; nucleotides outside the gene matches: 6. CDR3 size: 15 residues.

This clone was found a few times. The chain links TRBV19 to TRBJ2-1, with TRBD2 matching over 7 bases. Per germline, CDR1 LNHDA and CDR2 SQIVND (reference sequence). The CDR3 loop spans 16 amino acids. With 1 base clipped from V and 3 bases from J, the junction kept 6 bases outside the gene matches. For the CDR3, the DNA is TGTGCCAGTAGTATAGCGTCTAGCGGATTCTACAATGAGCAGTTCTTC. It encodes CASSIASSGFYNEQFF.

This clone was counted a few times. V gene TRBV19 combines with J gene TRBJ2-1; no clear D gene. The length of the CDR3 is 13 residues. V was trimmed by 1 base and J by 10 bases, leaving 11 bases between them. Germline-derived CDR1 and CDR2 are LNHDA and SQIVND (reference sequence). The CDR3 is CASSIAGWKEQFF. The CDR3 nucleotides are TGTGCCAGTAGTATAGCAGGATGGAAGGAGCAGTTCTTC.

The chain combines TRBV5-1 with TRBJ2-5, with a possible D match to TRBD1 (7 bases). V lost 2 bases and J lost 4, with 12 bases in between. There are 14 residues in the CDR3. Looked up from germline, CDR1 is SGHRS and CDR2 is YFSETQ. As DNA, the CDR3 is TGCGCCAGCAGCTTCAGGGGGGTGTCAGAGACCCAGTACTTC. This encodes CASSFRGVSETQYF.